This TCR beta chain was profiled in a study of response to subunit inactivated influenza vaccine. Regarding the study as a whole: Authors suggested each seasonal influenza vaccination recruits few new T cells.

This CDR3 has 16 amino acids. Germline CDR1 SGHTA, CDR2 FQGNSA. The V and J ends lost 5 bases and 4 bases, in that order; junction bases with no gene match: 11. TCRdb called the RT-PCR reads again in MiXCR, with one record for every CDR3 protein. The data contain about 480,000 distinct CDR3 sequences, about an eighth of them singletons. Concerning this clonotype: Its antigen is currently unknown.

The clonotype was recovered from a man in his forties or fifties who received an inactivated influenza vaccine. The sample consisted of PBMCs from blood, taken about 6 weeks after vaccination. The rearrangement uses TRBV7-2 and TRBJ2-7; 10 nucleotides align to TRBD1. The CDR3 protein is CASSLGPTGGAYEQYF. Here the CDR3 DNA reads TGTGCCAGCAGCCTAGGCCCGACAGGGGGCGCGTACGAGCAGTACTTC.